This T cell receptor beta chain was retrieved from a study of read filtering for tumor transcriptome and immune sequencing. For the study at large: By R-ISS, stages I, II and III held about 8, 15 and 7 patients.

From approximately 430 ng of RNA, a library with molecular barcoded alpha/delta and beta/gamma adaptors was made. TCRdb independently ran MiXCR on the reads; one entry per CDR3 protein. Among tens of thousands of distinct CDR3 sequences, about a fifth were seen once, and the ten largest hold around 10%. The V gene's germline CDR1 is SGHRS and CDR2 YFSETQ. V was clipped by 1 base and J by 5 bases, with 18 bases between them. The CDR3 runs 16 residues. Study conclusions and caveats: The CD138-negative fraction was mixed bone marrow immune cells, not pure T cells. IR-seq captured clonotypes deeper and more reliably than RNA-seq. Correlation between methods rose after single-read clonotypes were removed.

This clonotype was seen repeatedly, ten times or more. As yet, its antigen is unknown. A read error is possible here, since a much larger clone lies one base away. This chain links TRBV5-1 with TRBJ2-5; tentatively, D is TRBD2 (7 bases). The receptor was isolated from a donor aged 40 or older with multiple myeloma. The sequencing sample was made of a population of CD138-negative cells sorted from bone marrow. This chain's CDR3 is CASSLMWGGVSETQYF. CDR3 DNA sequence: TGCGCCAGCAGCTTGATGTGGGGGGGCGTGAGCGAGACCCAGTACTTC. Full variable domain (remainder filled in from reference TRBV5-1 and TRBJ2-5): KAGVTQTPRYLIKTRGQQVTLSCSPISGHRSVSWYQQTPGQGLQFLFEYFSETQRNKGNFPGRFSGRQFSNSRSEMNVSTLELGDSALYLCASSLMWGGVSETQYFGPGTRLLVL.